This is a list of T cell receptor beta chains from one sample in a study of T-cell memory formation after mild COVID-19. TCRdb passed the 5' RACE reads through MiXCR, listing each CDR3 protein once. Of approximately 340,000 distinct CDR3 sequences in the sample, approximately 15% were seen once. The sequenced sample consisted of PBMCs or a T cell subset sorted from them (not recorded which). These receptors all come from a man between 18 and 35 years old who had mild COVID-19 (a few samples of this study predate the infection). Cell type and time point are not known. Each CDR3 is given with its conserved first and last residue. A D gene is named only where the DNA matches it firmly. Clone size is shown for a subset of rows, as once, few, many or a class of expanded clone.

>TRBV6-2/TRBV6-3|TRBJ2-2|few|NA
TGTGCCAGCGAGTCGTCGGGGTGGGGCACCGGGGAGCTGTTTTTT
CASESSGWGTGELFF
>TRBV20-1|TRBJ2-5|NA|NA
TGCAGTGCTAGAGTGCGGCGACAAGCCCCAGAGACCCAGTACTTC
CSARVRRQAPETQYF
>TRBV2|TRBJ1-1|NA|NA
TGTGCCACCTCTATGGGGGGTGAAGCTTTCTTT
CATSMGGEAFF
>TRBV20-1|TRBJ1-1|few|TRBD1
TGCAGTGCTAGACCGGGACAGGGAGTCCCTGAAGCTTTCTTT
CSARPGQGVPEAFF
>TRBV20-1|TRBJ1-1|few|NA
TGCAGTGCAAGAGGGGACACAGGGAGGACTGAAGCTTTCTTT
CSARGDTGRTEAFF
>TRBV28|TRBJ1-2|NA|NA
TGTGCCAGCAGTTCTCCACTTGGGTCCTCCGGTAGGGGCTACACCTTC
CASSSPLGSSGRGYTF
>TRBV5-1|TRBJ2-6|few|NA
TGCGCCAGCAGGGCGTCAGGGACTGGGGCCAACGTCCTGACTTTC
CASRASGTGANVLTF
>TRBV5-1|TRBJ2-7|many|TRBD1
TGTGCCAGCAGCCCCGGGACAGGGGGCTACGAGCAGTACTTC
CASSPGTGGYEQYF
>TRBV5-1|TRBJ1-5|NA|NA
TGCGCCAGCAGCTTAGGACACAGCAATCAGCCCCAGCATTTT
CASSLGHSNQPQHF
>TRBV5-1|TRBJ2-7|few|NA
TGCGCCAGCAGTTTTGGACAGCTCCTCTCCTACGAGCAGTACTTC
CASSFGQLLSYEQYF
>TRBV4-1|TRBJ2-3|few|NA
TGCGCCAGCAGCCAGCAGCCAGGGGAGCGGGGTGATACGCAGTATTTT
CASSQQPGERGDTQYF
>TRBV12-3/TRBV12-4|TRBJ1-1|NA|NA
TGTGCCAGCAGTTTAGGACAGTTCACTGAAGCTTTCTTT
CASSLGQFTEAFF
>TRBV7-9|TRBJ1-2|few|NA
TGTGCCAGCAGCACCCTAGCCGGGAACTATGGCTACACCTTC
CASSTLAGNYGYTF
>TRBV29-1|TRBJ2-3|NA|TRBD2
TGCAGCGTTGCGATGACTTACCCGACTAGCGGGGGCCGGAAAGATACGCAGTATTTT
CSVAMTYPTSGGRKDTQYF
>TRBV5-1|TRBJ2-2|NA|TRBD1
TGCTCCAGCGACAGGGGCGAGTCCGGGGAGCTGTTTTTT
CSSDRGESGELFF
>TRBV13|TRBJ1-5|NA|TRBD1
TGTGCCAGCAGCCAGACAGGGGTCGGGGGCAATCAGCCCCAGCATTTT
CASSQTGVGGNQPQHF
>TRBV2|TRBJ1-5|many|NA
TGTGCCAGCAGTGATGTCGGGGGTAGTGATCAGCCCCAGCATTTT
CASSDVGGSDQPQHF
>TRBV7-8|TRBJ2-5|few|NA
TGTGCCAGCAGCCTTCCCCGAGGGGGGGCCCGTGGGCCCCTGGAGACCCAGTACTTC
CASSLPRGGARGPLETQYF
>TRBV4-3|TRBJ2-2|few|TRBD2
TGCGCCAGCAGAGTAGCGGGGGGGCCTAAGCTGTTTTTT
CASRVAGGPKLFF
>TRBV6-5|TRBJ1-1|NA|NA
TGTGCCAGCAGTGGTTTACAGGACCAAGCTTTCTTT
CASSGLQDQAFF
>TRBV11-2|TRBJ1-6|few|NA
TGTGCCAGCAGCTTAGATCGGCAGGCTTATAATTCACCCCTCCACTTT
CASSLDRQAYNSPLHF
>TRBV12-3/TRBV12-4|TRBJ1-1|NA|NA
TGTGCCAGCAGTTTCCGGCGGATGAACACTGAAGCTTTCTTT
CASSFRRMNTEAFF
>TRBV10-2|TRBJ1-2|few|NA
TGCGCCAGCAGTGATCTGTTAGATGGCTACACCTTC
CASSDLLDGYTF
>TRBV5-1|TRBJ2-3|NA|TRBD1
TGCGCCAGCAGCCCCAATACAGGGGTTAGCACAGATACGCAGTATTTT
CASSPNTGVSTDTQYF
>TRBV6-5|TRBJ2-5|few|TRBD2
TGTGCCAGCAGCCAATCCGGGACTAGCGGGGGGCGCCAAGAGACCCAGTACTTC
CASSQSGTSGGRQETQYF
>TRBV10-3|TRBJ2-5|few|NA
TGTGCCATCAGTGAGTCGACGGGGGAGACCCAGTACTTC
CAISESTGETQYF
>TRBV7-9|TRBJ2-5|NA|TRBD2
TGTGCCAGCAGCTTATTATACGGGGGGAAGACCCAGTACTTC
CASSLLYGGKTQYF
>TRBV20-1|TRBJ1-6|many|NA
TGCAGTGCTAGAGCCCACCACCAGAACTCCTATAATTCACCCCTCCACTTT
CSARAHHQNSYNSPLHF
>TRBV6-2/TRBV6-3|TRBJ2-1|NA|NA
TGTGCCAGCAGTTTCCCCCGGGGGGCCAAGGTGAATGAGCAGTTCTTC
CASSFPRGAKVNEQFF
>TRBV20-1|TRBJ1-5|NA|NA
TGCAGTGCTAGGGCAGCCGGGGGATTTCAGCCCCAGCATTTT
CSARAAGGFQPQHF
>TRBV2|TRBJ2-1|NA|TRBD1
TGTGCCAGCAGTGAGGGGACAGGGCCCCTCGGGCCTAATGAGCAGTTCTTC
CASSEGTGPLGPNEQFF
>TRBV6-4|TRBJ1-6|few|TRBD1
TGTGCCAGCACTTTGGACAGGGGGAAATTCGGGGTCTATAATTCACCCCTCCACTTT
CASTLDRGKFGVYNSPLHF
>TRBV5-6|TRBJ2-7|few|TRBD1
TGTGCCAGCAGCCCCGGGACAGGGGTCTACGAGCAGTACTTC
CASSPGTGVYEQYF
>TRBV5-1|TRBJ1-3|many|NA
TGCGCCAGCAGCTTGGATTCTGGAAACACCATATATTTT
CASSLDSGNTIYF
>TRBV7-6|TRBJ2-7|few|NA
TGTGCCAGCAGCTCCGGAGCGTCCTCCTACGAGCAGTACTTC
CASSSGASSYEQYF
>TRBV7-3|TRBJ2-2|NA|TRBD1
TGTGCCAGCAGCTTTGCAGGGGGCGGATTGGCCGGGGAGCTGTTTTTT
CASSFAGGGLAGELFF
>TRBV4-2|TRBJ1-6|NA|NA
TGTGCCAGCAGCCGTACGGGGAATTCACCCCTCCACTTT
CASSRTGNSPLHF
>TRBV6-2/TRBV6-3|TRBJ2-1|many|TRBD2
TGTGCCAGCAGTTGGACTAGCGGGGGCTACAATGAGCAGTTCTTC
CASSWTSGGYNEQFF
>TRBV4-2|TRBJ2-1|few|NA
TGTGCCAGCAGCCAAGATAGACATGAGCAGTTCTTC
CASSQDRHEQFF
>TRBV7-3|TRBJ2-1|many|NA
TGTGCCAGCAGCTTAGAGGGGCGGGGACGAAGCTCCTACAATGAGCAGTTCTTC
CASSLEGRGRSSYNEQFF
>TRBV9|TRBJ1-1|few|NA
TGTGCCAGCAGCGAGAGAATGAACACTGAAGCTTTCTTT
CASSERMNTEAFF
>TRBV20-1|TRBJ2-5|few|TRBD1
TGCAGTCCCACCCCGGACAGGGAAGAGACCCAGTACTTC
CSPTPDREETQYF
>TRBV6-6|TRBJ1-2|NA|NA
TGTGCCAGCAGTTCTCACACCGGTGAGAACTATGGCTACACCTTC
CASSSHTGENYGYTF
>TRBV7-3|TRBJ1-6|NA|TRBD1
TGTGCCAGCAGCTTAGCAGGGGGCCGTTCACCCCTCCACTTT
CASSLAGGRSPLHF
>TRBV6-2/TRBV6-3|TRBJ1-5|few|NA
TGTGCCAGCAGTCTCCTAGAGACAGTCAATCAGCCCCAGCATTTT
CASSLLETVNQPQHF
>TRBV5-4|TRBJ2-7|few|NA
TGTGCCAGCAGCCCGGGGTCACCCATTTCCTACGAGCAGTACTTC
CASSPGSPISYEQYF
>TRBV5-6|TRBJ2-2|NA|NA
TGTGCCAGCAGCCCTTGGGCCTGGGGCACCGGGGAGCTGTTTTTT
CASSPWAWGTGELFF
>TRBV5-1|TRBJ1-1|NA|NA
TGCGCCAGCAGCTTGTGGAACAGACTGAACACTGAAGCTTTCTTT
CASSLWNRLNTEAFF
>TRBV5-8|TRBJ1-1|NA|NA
TGTGCCAGCAGCTTGTTTGGTTTCGGTCTTTCCGCAGGGGTAACTGAAGCTTTCTTT
CASSLFGFGLSAGVTEAFF
>TRBV20-1|TRBJ1-2|few|NA
TGCAGTGCTAGAGGACAGATTAACTATGGCTACACCTTC
CSARGQINYGYTF
>TRBV27|TRBJ2-3|few|TRBD2
TGTGCCAGCAGTTTAACTAGCGGGGGGGAGGATGCAAATACGCAGTATTTT
CASSLTSGGEDANTQYF
>TRBV19|TRBJ1-5|many|NA
TGTGCCAGTAGATCATATAGTCATCAGCCCCAGCATTTT
CASRSYSHQPQHF
>TRBV4-2|TRBJ2-7|NA|NA
TGTGCCAGCAGCCAAGAGGGGCCAGACTACGAGCAGTACTTC
CASSQEGPDYEQYF
>TRBV7-9|TRBJ2-3|few|NA
TGTGCCAGCAGCTATCGTCCTAGCACAGATACGCAGTATTTT
CASSYRPSTDTQYF
>TRBV2|TRBJ2-3|NA|TRBD2
TGTGCCAGCAGTGATACCCGGGGGGGCGTCACAGATACGCAGTATTTT
CASSDTRGGVTDTQYF